This TCR beta chain originates from a study of CD8+ T cells in alopecia areata. Points from the study as a whole: Normal scalp showed lower clonality than lesional scalp, especially alopecia totalis/universalis.

As regards this clone: Antigen unknown.

The researchers isolated CD4+ and CD8+ T cells from PBMCs by sorting. After isolation, RNA underwent reverse transcription to generate cDNA as the sequencing template. Data came from immunoSEQ multiplex PCR; TCRdb stores just in-frame clones and leaves some out. This table holds about 140,000 clones, less than 65% found once. The CDR3 is 11 amino acids. Trimming shortened V by 7 bases and J by 5 bases, and 9 bases separated the two germline ends. Germline lookup yields CDR1 SQVTM and CDR2 ANQGSEA. The chain joins TRBV29-1 to TRBJ2-1; D gene unclear. Sequencing input: CD8+ T cells sorted from blood. This TCR came from a human donor in good health. The CDR3 DNA reads as TGCAGCGCAACAGAGAACAATGAGCAGTTCTTC. Protein product: CSATENNEQFF.